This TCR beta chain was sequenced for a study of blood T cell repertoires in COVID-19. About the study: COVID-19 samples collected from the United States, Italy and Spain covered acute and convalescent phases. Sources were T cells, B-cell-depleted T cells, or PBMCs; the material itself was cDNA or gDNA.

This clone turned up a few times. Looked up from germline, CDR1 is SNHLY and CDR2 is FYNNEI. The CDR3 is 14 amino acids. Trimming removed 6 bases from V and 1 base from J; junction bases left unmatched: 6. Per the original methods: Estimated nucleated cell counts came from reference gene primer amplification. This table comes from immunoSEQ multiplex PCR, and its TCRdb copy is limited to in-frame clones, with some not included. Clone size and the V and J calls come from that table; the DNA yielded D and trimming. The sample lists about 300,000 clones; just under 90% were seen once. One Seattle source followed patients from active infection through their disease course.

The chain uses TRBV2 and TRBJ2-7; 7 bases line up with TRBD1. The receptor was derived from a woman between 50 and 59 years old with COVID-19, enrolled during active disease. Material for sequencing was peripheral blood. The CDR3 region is CASRPPGQSYEQYF. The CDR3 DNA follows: TGTGCCAGCAGGCCTCCGGGACAGTCCTACGAGCAGTACTTC.